These 11 T cell receptor beta chains were all obtained from the same sample, sequenced in a study of T cells in Graves' hyperthyroidism and ophthalmopathy. Amplified regions were TCR beta CDR3 sequences from RNA transcripts. HTBI primers were employed in a first-round RT-PCR of the TCR CDR3. TCRdb re-called the multiplex PCR reads with MiXCR, one entry per CDR3 protein. This table has just over 550,000 distinct CDR3 sequences, more than 45% appearing once. The sample was peripheral blood or thyroid tissue (not recorded which). These receptors were obtained from a woman under 30 with Graves' hyperthyroidism.

The table lists this clonotype with a few counts. The chain joins TRBV6-5 to TRBJ2-7; TRBD2 is a possible D gene (6 bases). This CDR3 is built from 12 residues. Germline V gene data show CDR1 as MNHEY and CDR2 as SVGAGI. V lost 4 bases, J lost 7 bases, and 11 bases lay in between. The CDR3 here is CASSSGSEEQYF. Written as DNA, the CDR3 is TGTGCCAGCAGTTCCGGGAGTGAAGAGCAGTACTTC.

This clonotype was counted a few times. The rearrangement links TRBV19 to TRBJ2-5; 12 bases agree with TRBD2. Germline lookup yields CDR1 LNHDA and CDR2 SQIVND (reference sequence). The CDR3 contains 17 residues. V was clipped by 9 bases and J by 4 bases; unmatched bases: 15. The CDR3 region is CASCTQSLAGGSETQYF. The CDR3 nucleotides read TGTGCCAGCTGCACACAATCACTAGCGGGAGGCTCAGAGACCCAGTACTTC.

A few counts support this clonotype. The rearrangement joins TRBV29-1 to TRBJ1-2, with D tentatively TRBD1 (5 bases). This CDR3 spans 15 amino acids. The V end was cut by 7 bases, the J end by 1 base, with 19 bases between. Germline V gene lookup returns CDR1 SQVTM and CDR2 ANQGSEA. The CDR3 spells CSGFSDRTHNYGYTF. In nucleotides, the CDR3 is TGCAGCGGATTTTCCGACAGAACCCATAACTATGGCTACACCTTC. Drawing the rest from reference TRBV29-1 and TRBJ1-2, the complete variable domain is SAVISQKPSRDICQRGTSLTIQCQVDSQVTMMFWYRQQPGQSLTLIATANQGSEATYESGFVIDKFPISRPNLTFSTLTVSNMSPEDSSIYLCSGFSDRTHNYGYTFGSGTRLTVV.

This clonotype was counted many times. The rearrangement links TRBV7-9 to TRBJ1-6; D is perhaps TRBD1 (5 bases). Germline CDR1 and CDR2: SEHNR and FQNEAQ (reference sequence). V was trimmed by 0 bases and J by 8 bases, leaving 14 bases between them. The CDR3 is 16 amino acids. This CDR3 reads CASSLAWGRDDSPLHF. The CDR3 DNA reads as TGTGCCAGCAGCTTAGCCTGGGGCAGGGATGATTCACCCCTCCACTTT.

This clonotype was detected many times. The chain joins TRBV5-1 to TRBJ1-6; D is uncertain. Germline V CDR1 and CDR2: SGHRS, YFSETQ. This CDR3 is 10 amino acids long. V was shortened by 1 base and J by 13 bases, with 3 bases between the two germline ends. The CDR3 is CASSLTPLHF. In DNA form, the CDR3 reads TGCGCCAGCAGCTTGACCCCCCTCCACTTT. The variable domain in full, completed from reference TRBV5-1 and TRBJ1-6, reads KAGVTQTPRYLIKTRGQQVTLSCSPISGHRSVSWYQQTPGQGLQFLFEYFSETQRNKGNFPGRFSGRQFSNSRSEMNVSTLELGDSALYLCASSLTPLHFGNGTRLTVT.

Comments on this clonotype: This clone may be a read error of a much larger clone one base away. As DNA, the CDR3 is TGTGCCACCAGCAGGCGACAGGGCTATGGCTACACCTTC. The encoded protein is CATSRRQGYGYTF. This chain uses TRBV15 with TRBJ1-2, with 7 bases matching TRBD1. The CDR3 has 13 amino acids. Germline values: CDR1 LNHNV, CDR2 YYDKDF (reference sequence). J lost 4 bases, V lost 3 bases, and 2 bases had no gene match. Based on the CDR3 plus reference TRBV15 and TRBJ1-2, the full variable domain is DAMVIQNPRYQVTQFGKPVTLSCSQTLNHNVMYWYQQKSSQAPKLLFHYYDKDFNNEADTPDNFQSRRPNTSFCFLDIRSPGLGDTAMYLCATSRRQGYGYTFGSGTRLTVV.

This clonotype turned up a few times. DNA of the CDR3: TGTGCCAGCAGCCCTTTCACAGATACGCAGTATTTT. Translation: CASSPFTDTQYF. This chain links TRBV11-2 with TRBJ2-3; D is unresolved. CDR1 is SGHAT, CDR2 FQNNGV, per germline. V gave up 5 bases and J gave up 2 bases, with 5 bases separating them. The length of the CDR3 is 12 residues. The variable domain in full, completed from reference TRBV11-2 and TRBJ2-3, reads EAGVAQSPRYKIIEKRQSVAFWCNPISGHATLYWYQQILGQGPKLLIQFQNNGVVDDSQLPKDRFSAERLKGVDSTLKIQPAKLEDSAVYLCASSPFTDTQYFGPGTRLTVL.

V gene TRBV5-1 combines with J gene TRBJ1-4; no firm D call. V was trimmed by 3 bases and J by 1 base, leaving 10 bases between them. In germline, CDR1 is SGHRS, CDR2 YFSETQ. This CDR3 contains 15 residues. The CDR3 bases are TGCGCCAGCAGCTCGACCTCCCAAACTAATGAAAAACTGTTTTTT. Amino acid sequence: CASSSTSQTNEKLFF.

CDR3 loop: CSATSDGQGNSPLHF. DNA of the CDR3: TGCAGTGCCACCAGCGACGGACAGGGTAATTCACCCCTCCACTTT. The chain employs TRBV20-1 and TRBJ1-6, with 8 bases identical to TRBD1. CDR1 DFQATT and CDR2 SNEGSKA come from the germline V gene (reference sequence). This CDR3 has 15 residues. The V and J ends lost 6 bases and 6 bases, in that order; junction bases with no gene match: 10.

This clonotype showed up many times. The V and J genes are TRBV29-1 and TRBJ2-2, with D unclear. The V gene's germline CDR1 is SQVTM and CDR2 ANQGSEA. This CDR3 has 17 amino acids. V lost 1 base and J lost 3, with 18 bases in between. The CDR3 DNA follows: TGCAGCGTTGAAGGCAGGCGTGGTCTATCGGACACCGGGGAGCTGTTTTTT. This sequence encodes CSVEGRRGLSDTGELFF.

The rearrangement links TRBV4-2 to TRBJ1-6, with a weak D call TRBD1 (5 bases). The CDR3 sequence is 13 residues long. Trimming pared 11 bases from V and 5 bases from J, leaving 13 bases between. The germline V gene has CDR1 LGHNA and CDR2 YNFKEQ. The CDR3 DNA follows: TGTGCCTGGAGTACACAGGATAATTCACCCCTCCACTTT. It is translated as CAWSTQDNSPLHF.